The 2 T cell receptor beta chains presented below share a single source sample, sequenced in a study of cytomegalovirus exposure and HLA in healthy donors (dated by TCRdb to between 2016 and 2019). The library was produced with the immunoSEQ multiplex PCR assay. For the multiplex PCR, a mixture combining 60 forward primers for TCR Vbeta segments and 13 reverse primers for TCR Jbeta segments was used. Drawn from immuneACCESS, this table holds only the in-frame rearrangements with V and J called that TCRdb kept. Clones are partly lost; checked studies trace under half to an unresolved V gene and leave the rest unexplained. This sample lists around 80,000 clones; 62% were detected once. The ten top clones hold 4.4% of the sample. Material: PBMCs. The receptors come from a male donor in good health and CMV-seropositive.

V gene TRBV2 combines with J gene TRBJ1-6; D uncertain. The CDR3 runs to 14 residues. V lost 10 bases, J lost 6 bases, and 16 bases lay in between. Germline values: CDR1 SNHLY, CDR2 FYNNEI. The CDR3 DNA follows: TGTGCCATCCTAGGACGGACTTCTAATTCACCCCTCCACTTT. It encodes CAILGRTSNSPLHF.

The gene calls are TRBV5-8 and TRBJ2-2, with D perhaps matching TRBD1 (6 bases). Trimming stripped 2 bases from V and 0 bases from J, with 17 bases between. CDR1 is SGHTS and CDR2 is YDEGEE in the germline V gene. CDR3 length equals 18 residues. The CDR3 region has the DNA TGTGCCAGCAGCTTACTTACTGCCGGGACATCGAACACCGGGGAGCTGTTTTTT. Translating it yields CASSLLTAGTSNTGELFF.